Sequencing of this T cell receptor (beta chain) was carried out in a study of T cell repertoires in cytomegalovirus infection. Study results and limitations: HLA-C-restricted CMV clonotypes gave the most frequent clonotype in two of eight donors. Cumulative public TCR beta family frequency identified carriers of CMV plus the relevant HLA.

TCRdb ran MiXCR on the reads and lists one entry per CDR3 protein. The sample lists under 300,000 distinct CDR3 sequences; about 18% were seen once. The CDR3 is 13 amino acids. The germline V gene encodes CDR1 MNHEY and CDR2 SVGEGT. Notes on this clonotype: Its matching antigen is unknown. At one end, the junction sequence differs from germline, possibly due to a read error.

V usage is TRBV6-2 or TRBV6-3 and J usage is TRBJ2-5; 11 bases agree with TRBD2. Material for sequencing was CD8+ T cells from PBMCs. This clonotype originated in a human donor in good health (CMV status not recorded). Some clones in this sample may be carry-over from other donors' samples. CDR3 region: CASSYSRSGTSGF. The DNA of the CDR3 is TGTGCCAGCAGTTACTCAAGATCGGGGACTAGCGGCTTC.